This entry lists 23 T cell receptor beta chains sequenced from one sample in a study of T cells in Graves' hyperthyroidism and ophthalmopathy. TCR beta CDR3 region amplification was performed from RNA transcripts. First-round RT-PCR targeting the TCR CDR3 was performed with the HTBI primer set. TCRdb reanalysed the multiplex PCR reads using MiXCR and keeps one entry per CDR3 protein. The data hold some 570,000 distinct CDR3 sequences, with about 15% observed a single time. Material: blood. The receptor source for this set is a woman in her late teens or twenties with Graves' ophthalmopathy.

This clonotype occurred many times. The chain uses TRBV6-1 and TRBJ2-7; perhaps TRBD1 as D (5 bases). Germline V gene sequence: CDR1 MNHNS, CDR2 SASEGT. CDR3 length equals 14 residues. V lost 6 bases, J lost 3 bases, and 15 bases lay in between. The CDR3 is CASRDAYQGYEQYF. The DNA for the CDR3 is TGTGCCAGCAGGGACGCCTATCAGGGCTACGAGCAGTACTTC.

The chain employs TRBV20-1 and TRBJ2-2; a possible D gene is TRBD1 (6 bases). Germline V gene lookup returns CDR1 DFQATT and CDR2 SNEGSKA (reference sequence). The V end was cut by 1 base, the J end by 8 bases, with 11 bases between. This CDR3 is 13 amino acids long. The CDR3, as DNA: TGCAGTGCTAGAGTCACAGGGTGGGGGGAGCTGTTTTTT. The encoded protein is CSARVTGWGELFF.

A few counts support this clonotype. The CDR3 sequence: CSVGGNTGELFF. CDR3 bases: TGCAGCGTTGGGGGTAACACCGGGGAGCTGTTTTTT. The rearrangement uses TRBV29-1 and TRBJ2-2; D call uncertain. Deletions cut 4 bases from V and 2 bases from J, with 5 bases between. Germline V gene sequence: CDR1 SQVTM, CDR2 ANQGSEA. The CDR3 consists of 12 residues.

The rearrangement uses TRBV3-1 and TRBJ1-1; D is unclear. The CDR3 length is 16 residues. Germline lookup yields CDR1 LGHDT and CDR2 YNNKEL (reference sequence). V was shortened by 6 bases and J by 0 bases, with 17 bases between the two germline ends. This chain's CDR3 is CASRPTDGGMNTEAFF. The CDR3 region has the DNA TGTGCCAGCAGACCCACGGACGGCGGGATGAACACTGAAGCTTTCTTT.

This clonotype was counted between two and nine times. J is TRBJ1-3 and V is TRBV10-3, with TRBD1 as a possible D gene (5 bases). Germline lookup yields CDR1 ENHRY and CDR2 SYGVKD. Trimming cost V 4 bases and J 2 bases, with 12 bases left between them. CDR3 size: 15 residues. Here the CDR3 reads CAISATVKAGNTIYF. The CDR3 DNA follows: TGTGCCATCAGTGCGACAGTAAAGGCTGGAAACACCATATATTTT.

This clonotype was observed a few times. The chain uses TRBV27 and TRBJ2-1, with 9 bases lining up with TRBD2. The germline gives CDR1 MNHEY, CDR2 SMNVEV (reference sequence). The CDR3 is 14 residues long. The J segment lost 8 bases and the V segment lost 2 bases, leaving 4 bases of the junction unmatched. The CDR3 region is CASSLGLAFYEQFF. CDR3 nucleotide sequence: TGTGCCAGCAGTTTAGGACTAGCGTTCTATGAGCAGTTCTTC.

As concerns this clonotype: A read error may explain this, as a much larger clone is one base away. The V gene is TRBV5-1, the J gene TRBJ1-1, with TRBD1 matching over 7 bases. Germline CDR1 reads SGHRS; CDR2 reads YFSETQ. This CDR3 is built from 15 residues. V was clipped by 4 bases and J by 5 bases; unmatched bases: 11. The CDR3 DNA sequence: TGCGCCAGCAGCCGGGGGGACAGTCGGGGGACTGAAGCTTTCTTT. Protein: CASSRGDSRGTEAFF.

This clonotype came up a few times. The chain recombines TRBV5-1 with TRBJ2-1; 9 bases are a match to TRBD2. CDR1 and CDR2 (germline): SGHRS, YFSETQ. This CDR3 contains 15 residues. V lost 0 bases and J lost 6; bases outside the gene matches: 4. This chain's CDR3 is CASSLAREGRNEQFF. The CDR3 nucleotides read TGCGCCAGCAGCTTGGCGCGGGAGGGCCGCAATGAGCAGTTCTTC. Full variable domain (missing parts from reference TRBV5-1 and TRBJ2-1): KAGVTQTPRYLIKTRGQQVTLSCSPISGHRSVSWYQQTPGQGLQFLFEYFSETQRNKGNFPGRFSGRQFSNSRSEMNVSTLELGDSALYLCASSLAREGRNEQFFGPGTRLTVL.

This chain uses TRBV4-1 with TRBJ1-1; D is ambiguous. The CDR3 sequence is 15 residues long. Trimming left V 0 bases short and J 1 base short, with 9 bases between. Germline V gives CDR1 MGHRA, CDR2 YSYEKL. The CDR3 reads CASSQEPGKNTEAFF. In DNA form, the CDR3 reads TGCGCCAGCAGCCAAGAACCAGGAAAGAACACTGAAGCTTTCTTT.

With regard to this clonotype: It may be a read error: a sequence one base away is much more abundant. This chain uses TRBV12-3 or TRBV12-4 with TRBJ2-7; 15 nucleotides agree with TRBD2. The CDR3 is 16 amino acids. V lost 8 bases and J lost 7; bases outside the gene matches: 12. The CDR3 bases are TGTGCCAGCTCACCACCAGGACTAGCGGGGGGGCATGAGCAGTACTTC. It translates to CASSPPGLAGGHEQYF.

This clonotype was picked up many times. This chain links TRBV2 with TRBJ2-1; D possibly corresponds to TRBD2 (6 bases). Germline-derived CDR1 and CDR2 are SNHLY and FYNNEI. The CDR3 has 15 amino acids. The germline V and J ends were trimmed by 2 bases and 3 bases, with 11 bases remaining between them. CDR3 sequence (DNA): TGTGCCAGCAGTGAATCCCGGGGGTACTACAATGAGCAGTTCTTC. Translated: CASSESRGYYNEQFF.

The chain couples TRBV19 to TRBJ2-1; 7 bases line up with TRBD1. V was clipped by 6 bases and J by 5 bases; unmatched bases: 13. This CDR3 is built from 16 residues. In germline, CDR1 is LNHDA, CDR2 SQIVND (reference sequence). DNA for the CDR3: TGTGCCAGTAGAGACTCCGGGACAGCTTTTAACAATGAGCAGTTCTTC. Translation gives CASRDSGTAFNNEQFF. The entire variable domain, with the rest obtained from reference TRBV19 and TRBJ2-1, is as follows: DGGITQSPKYLFRKEGQNVTLSCEQNLNHDAMYWYRQDPGQGLRLIYYSQIVNDFQKGDIAEGYSVSREKKESFPLTVTSAQKNPTAFYLCASRDSGTAFNNEQFFGPGTRLTVL.

In this sample, this clonotype turned up many times. The chain has TRBV30 and TRBJ1-5, with D possibly being TRBD1 (6 bases). The germline V and J ends were trimmed by 5 bases and 3 bases, with 11 bases remaining between them. This CDR3 is built from 13 residues. Germline lookup yields CDR1 GTSNPN and CDR2 SVGIG (reference sequence). The CDR3: CAWAGQFNQPQHF. The CDR3 coding sequence is TGTGCCTGGGCCGGACAGTTCAATCAGCCCCAGCATTTT.

At least ten counts were recorded for this clonotype. The V gene is TRBV6-1, the J gene TRBJ2-1, with 10 bases matching TRBD1. This CDR3 has 15 residues. The V and J ends lost 2 bases and 7 bases, in that order; junction bases with no gene match: 5. From germline, CDR1 is MNHNS and CDR2 SASEGT. CDR3: CASSERTGGGNEQFF. The CDR3 DNA follows: TGTGCCAGCAGTGAACGGACAGGGGGAGGGAATGAGCAGTTCTTC.

This clonotype has more than one count but fewer than ten. The chain employs TRBV6-2 or TRBV6-3 and TRBJ1-2; possible D gene TRBD1, 6 bases. The V gene's germline CDR1 is MNHEY and CDR2 SVGEGT. V shed 6 bases and J shed 0 bases, with 14 bases lying between them. The CDR3 has 15 amino acids. The CDR3 nucleotides read TGTGCCAGCAGCCTGGGGGCAGCTCCTAACTATGGCTACACCTTC. Its protein product is CASSLGAAPNYGYTF.

The chain couples TRBV7-9 to TRBJ2-3, with D unclear. The V end was cut by 2 bases, the J end by 2 bases, with 8 bases between. Germline CDR1 SEHNR, CDR2 FQNEAQ (reference sequence). The CDR3 length is 14 residues. CDR3: CASSLSSPTDTQYF. The CDR3 nucleotides read TGTGCCAGCAGCTTATCGTCTCCCACAGATACGCAGTATTTT.

CDR3 protein: CAISEGLAGPYNEQFF. The CDR3 region has the DNA TGTGCCATCAGTGAGGGACTAGCGGGCCCCTACAATGAGCAGTTCTTC. This chain links TRBV10-3 with TRBJ2-1; 11 bases map to TRBD2. The CDR3 runs 16 residues. J gave up 2 bases and V 2 bases, and 2 bases lay outside the gene matches. Per germline, CDR1 ENHRY and CDR2 SYGVKD.

The chain combines TRBV15 with TRBJ1-2, with 7 bases identical to TRBD1. Germline CDR1 LNHNV, CDR2 YYDKDF (reference sequence). This CDR3 region has 15 residues. The V gene end was trimmed by 0 bases and the J gene end by 7 bases; junction bases not matched to a gene: 8. The CDR3, as DNA: TGTGCCACCAGCAGAGATCAGGGGGGGGCAGGTGGCTACACCTTC. Its translation is CATSRDQGGAGGYTF. Filled out from reference TRBV15 and TRBJ1-2, the complete variable domain reads DAMVIQNPRYQVTQFGKPVTLSCSQTLNHNVMYWYQQKSSQAPKLLFHYYDKDFNNEADTPDNFQSRRPNTSFCFLDIRSPGLGDTAMYLCATSRDQGGAGGYTFGSGTRLTVV.

This rearrangement joins TRBV6-1 to TRBJ1-2, with D possibly being TRBD1 (5 bases). The CDR3 has 15 amino acids. Germline V lookup: CDR1 MNHNS, CDR2 SASEGT. The V gene lost 7 bases and the J gene lost 2 bases, with 17 bases spanning the gap. The CDR3 bases are TGTGCCAGCATCCCCGTTGGACACCCCAACTATGGCTACACCTTC. As protein: CASIPVGHPNYGYTF.

This clonotype occurred many times. The genes are TRBV3-1 and TRBJ2-5; unclear D gene. Germline V CDR1 and CDR2: LGHDT, YNNKEL (reference sequence). Trimming removed 4 bases from V and 5 bases from J, with 17 bases in between. The CDR3 has 15 amino acids. DNA for the CDR3: TGTGCCAGCAGCCTCCGTCGCTCACCTGGGGAGACCCAGTACTTC. This codes for CASSLRRSPGETQYF.

This clonotype was picked up many times. This rearrangement joins TRBV10-3 to TRBJ2-1; 13 positions agree with TRBD2. V lost 6 bases to trimming and J lost 8 bases; unmatched junction nucleotides: 4. The CDR3 covers 14 residues. Germline loops: CDR1 ENHRY, CDR2 SYGVKD. CDR3 sequence (DNA): TGTGCCATCAGCGGACTAGCGGGAGCGTATGAGCAGTTCTTC. It translates to CAISGLAGAYEQFF.

This clonotype has just a few counts. The V and J genes are TRBV6-1 and TRBJ2-1, with a weak D call TRBD1 (5 bases). Germline CDR1 is MNHNS and CDR2 is SASEGT. The V end was cut by 5 bases, the J end by 2 bases, with 16 bases between. This CDR3 contains 16 residues. CDR3 loop: CASSTRGEGAYNEQFF. The CDR3 nucleotides read TGTGCCAGCAGTACAAGGGGCGAAGGGGCCTACAATGAGCAGTTCTTC.

This chain uses TRBV6-1 with TRBJ1-5; maybe TRBD1 (6 bases). The CDR3 has 14 amino acids. With 7 bases removed from V and 5 bases from J, the gap between germline ends came to 15 bases. Germline V gene data show CDR1 as MNHNS and CDR2 as SASEGT. DNA of the CDR3: TGTGCCAGCAAAACAGGGTTTAGGGATCAGCCCCAGCATTTT. Translating gives CASKTGFRDQPQHF.